These T cell receptor beta chains were read from a single sample in a study of CD8 T cells in Susac syndrome. Each CDR3 protein is one row after TCRdb ran MiXCR on the immunoSEQ multiplex PCR reads. The sample includes about 190,000 distinct CDR3 sequences, roughly 94% seen only once; the top ten take around 0.16%. Sequenced sample: CD8+ T cells from PBMCs. These receptors all stem from a human donor with Susac syndrome. The CDR3 runs from the conserved cysteine through the conserved F or W. D genes are given only for firm matches. Clone size is stated in some rows and not others, as once, few, many or a class when expanded.

clone size	V gene	D gene	J gene	CDR3 protein	CDR3 DNA
few	TRBV5-6	TRBD1	TRBJ1-5	CASSPGTGSNQPQHF	TGTGCCAGCAGCCCAGGGACAGGGAGCAATCAGCCCCAGCATTTT
NA	TRBV7-9	NA	TRBJ2-5	CASSFPLGGRETQYF	TGTGCCAGCAGCTTCCCTCTAGGGGGGCGCGAGACCCAGTACTTC
NA	TRBV7-8	NA	TRBJ1-2	CASSFGTDNYGYTF	TGTGCCAGCAGCTTCGGGACGGATAACTATGGCTACACCTTC
NA	TRBV12-3/TRBV12-4	TRBD1	TRBJ1-5	CASSPGDSNQPQHF	TGTGCCAGCAGTCCTGGGGACAGTAATCAGCCCCAGCATTTT
NA	TRBV4-1	TRBD1	TRBJ2-1	CASSQGPGQGAMNEQFF	TGCGCCAGCAGCCAAGGGCCAGGACAGGGGGCTATGAATGAGCAGTTCTTC
NA	TRBV29-1	TRBD2	TRBJ2-3	CSARTASGLYTDTQYF	TGCAGCGCCCGAACGGCTAGCGGATTATACACAGATACGCAGTATTTT
NA	TRBV7-2	NA	TRBJ1-5	CASSLVAYSNQPQHF	TGTGCCAGCAGCTTAGTGGCGTATAGCAATCAGCCCCAGCATTTT
NA	TRBV2	NA	TRBJ1-5	CASSVMGTGNQPQHF	TGTGCCAGCAGTGTAATGGGGACGGGCAATCAGCCCCAGCATTTT
NA	TRBV12-3/TRBV12-4	TRBD1	TRBJ1-1	CASTLGGDRGTEAFF	TGTGCCAGCACCCTAGGGGGGGACAGGGGAACTGAAGCTTTCTTT
NA	TRBV11-2	NA	TRBJ2-1	CASSSRLDHEQFF	TGTGCCAGCAGCTCCCGACTAGATCATGAGCAGTTCTTC